The 16 T cell receptor beta chains given below trace back to one sample, sequenced in a study of T cell responses to AZD1222 COVID-19 vaccine. Profiling relied on immunoSEQ multiplex PCR, and the TCRdb table lists in-frame clones only, not all of them. In the table there are about 150,000 clones, about 92% of which are singletons. This specimen was peripheral blood, taken 28 days after the second AZD1222 dose. The receptors were gathered from an adult who received the AZD1222 COVID-19 vaccine.

CDR3 amino acids: CASSHPSGRNTGELFF. The CDR3 DNA is TGTGCCAGCAGCCATCCCAGCGGGAGGAACACCGGGGAGCTGTTTTTT. This chain uses TRBV4-2 with TRBJ2-2; 8 bases map to TRBD2. This CDR3 contains 16 residues. V dropped 3 bases and J dropped 1; count of bases not matched to a gene: 4. From germline, CDR1 is LGHNA and CDR2 YNFKEQ.

This chain uses TRBV4-3 with TRBJ1-5, with 9 bases that match TRBD1. The length of the CDR3 is 14 residues. Germline CDR1 is LGHNA and CDR2 is YSLEER. The trim removed 4 bases at V and 4 bases at J, leaving 2 bases unmatched. This CDR3 reads CASSLGQGNQPQHF. Written as DNA, the CDR3 is TGCGCCAGCAGCCTAGGACAGGGGAATCAGCCCCAGCATTTT.

The rearrangement links TRBV30 to TRBJ2-7, with 9 bases identical to TRBD1. The CDR3 runs 15 residues. The J segment lost 1 base and the V segment lost 3 bases, leaving 7 bases of the junction unmatched. CDR1 is GTSNPN and CDR2 is SVGIG in the germline V gene (reference sequence). DNA of the CDR3: TGTGCCTGGAGATTCCGGGACAGGGCATCCTACGAGCAGTACTTC. Translating it yields CAWRFRDRASYEQYF.

The rearrangement joins TRBV25-1 to TRBJ2-2, with 7 positions matching TRBD1. CDR3 length: 16 residues. Germline V gene sequence: CDR1 MGHDK, CDR2 SYGVNS. V shed 6 bases, J shed 2 bases, and the junction held 9 bases outside the gene matches. CDR3: CASSPTGPINTGELFF. CDR3 DNA sequence: TGTGCCAGCAGCCCGACAGGGCCAATAAACACCGGGGAGCTGTTTTTT. Together with reference TRBV25-1 and TRBJ2-2, the CDR3 gives the full variable domain: EADIYQTPRYLVIGTGKKITLECSQTMGHDKMYWYQQDPGMELHLIHYSYGVNSTEKGDLSSESTVSRIRTEHFPLTLESARPSHTSQYLCASSPTGPINTGELFFGEGSRLTVL.

The chain is built from TRBV7-9 and TRBJ2-7, with 12 bases matching TRBD2. This CDR3 has 16 amino acids. Looked up from germline, CDR1 is SEHNR and CDR2 is FQNEAQ (reference sequence). The V gene end was trimmed by 5 bases and the J gene end by 3 bases; junction bases not matched to a gene: 8. CDR3 sequence: CASSRQTSGGSYEQYF. The CDR3, as DNA: TGTGCCAGCAGCCGTCAGACTAGCGGGGGAAGCTACGAGCAGTACTTC.

V gene TRBV6-5 combines with J gene TRBJ1-2; D ambiguous. Looked up from germline, CDR1 is MNHEY and CDR2 is SVGAGI. The CDR3 spans 12 residues. The germline V and J ends were trimmed by 7 bases and 4 bases, with 10 bases remaining between them. Written as DNA, the CDR3 is TGTGCCAGCACCCCCGACCGCTATGGCTACACCTTC. Translated, it gives CASTPDRYGYTF.

The V and J genes are TRBV5-1 and TRBJ1-1, with D perhaps matching TRBD1 (6 bases). With 6 bases removed from V and 5 bases from J, the gap between germline ends came to 20 bases. Germline V lookup: CDR1 SGHRS, CDR2 YFSETQ. The CDR3 covers 15 residues. The CDR3 is CASIFGGGGETEAFF. The CDR3, as DNA: TGCGCCAGCATTTTCGGGGGCGGAGGTGAAACTGAAGCTTTCTTT.

V is TRBV5-1 and J is TRBJ2-5; tentative D call: TRBD2 (6 bases). The V and J ends lost 4 bases and 4 bases respectively, with 17 bases between them. This CDR3 has 15 residues. Germline V gives CDR1 SGHRS, CDR2 YFSETQ. The CDR3 here is CASSPRDGGGETQYF. The CDR3 DNA sequence: TGCGCCAGCAGCCCTCGGGACGGGGGAGGAGAGACCCAGTACTTC.

The V and J genes are TRBV7-9 and TRBJ2-1; TRBD1 matches 9 bases. Germline values: CDR1 SEHNR, CDR2 FQNEAQ (reference sequence). The trim removed 7 bases at V and 7 bases at J, leaving 5 bases unmatched. The CDR3 totals 13 residues. The CDR3, as DNA: TGTGCCAGCATCGGGACAGGGATTAATGAGCAGTTCTTC. It is translated as CASIGTGINEQFF.

V is TRBV5-4 and J is TRBJ2-4; possible D gene TRBD1, 5 bases. The CDR3 is made up of 15 amino acids. V dropped 4 bases and J dropped 2 bases, with 13 bases sitting between them. Germline lookup yields CDR1 SGHNT and CDR2 YYREEE (reference sequence). In DNA, the CDR3 is TGTGCCAGCAGCGTCCAAGGGGTAACCAAAAACATTCAGTACTTC. Protein product: CASSVQGVTKNIQYF.

This chain uses TRBV7-2 with TRBJ2-1, with 9 nucleotides matching TRBD2. The CDR3 sequence is 12 residues long. V lost 3 bases, J lost 16 bases, and 7 bases stayed unmatched. CDR1 and CDR2 (germline): SGHTA, FQGNSA. CDR3 DNA: TGTGCCAGCAGCTTTGGGGGACTAGCATATTTCTTC. As protein: CASSFGGLAYFF.

The rearrangement links TRBV4-1 to TRBJ1-5, with 8 bases aligning to TRBD1. The CDR3 totals 15 residues. With V trimmed by 1 base and J by 7 bases, 6 bases remained unmatched. The germline V gene encodes CDR1 MGHRA and CDR2 YSYEKL. CDR3 bases: TGCGCCAGCAGCCAAGGGACAGGGATTGGGCAGCCCCAGCATTTT. It yields the protein CASSQGTGIGQPQHF.

CDR3 in amino acids: CATLGVNQPQHF. DNA for the CDR3: TGTGCCACCCTAGGGGTCAATCAGCCCCAGCATTTT. J is TRBJ1-5 and V is TRBV28; D perhaps matches TRBD1 (5 bases). CDR3 length: 12 residues. V was clipped by 10 bases and J by 3 bases, with 10 bases between them. Germline V gene sequence: CDR1 MDHEN, CDR2 SYDVKM.

V and J are TRBV5-4 and TRBJ2-1; D gene unclear. The CDR3 runs 16 residues. Germline-derived CDR1 and CDR2 are SGHNT and YYREEE (reference sequence). V was pared by 0 bases and J by 6 bases, with 16 bases between. The CDR3 protein is CASSLDARRFGNEQFF. The CDR3 DNA sequence: TGTGCCAGCAGCTTGGACGCACGTCGGTTTGGCAATGAGCAGTTCTTC. The variable domain in full, completed from reference TRBV5-4 and TRBJ2-1, reads ETGVTQSPTHLIKTRGQQVTLRCSSQSGHNTVSWYQQALGQGPQFIFQYYREEENGRGNFPPRFSGLQFPNYSSELNVNALELDDSALYLCASSLDARRFGNEQFFGPGTRLTVL.

Concerning this clone itself: At one end the junction does not follow the germline gene, possibly because of a read error. The chain carries TRBV7-7 and TRBJ2-6; D uncertain. The CDR3 length is 15 residues. Germline CDR1 and CDR2: SSHAT and FNYEAQ (reference sequence). The CDR3 region has the DNA TGTGCTAGCAGTACCGATAACCGGCCAAGTAACGTCCTGACTTTC. Translation: CASSTDNRPSNVLTF. Using reference TRBV7-7 and TRBJ2-6 for the parts outside the CDR3, the full variable domain is GAGVSQSPRYKVTKRGQDVTLRCDPISSHATLYWYQQALGQGPEFLTYFNYEAQPDKSGLPSDRFSAERPEGSISTLTIQRTEQRDSAMYRCASSTDNRPSNVLTFGAGSRLTVL.

The rearrangement links TRBV5-1 to TRBJ1-2; no clear D gene. Germline assignment: CDR1 SGHRS and CDR2 YFSETQ. This CDR3 has 13 residues. Trimming left V 0 bases short and J 8 bases short, with 11 bases between. DNA for the CDR3: TGCGCCAGCAGCTTGGACCCGGGCAGGGGCTACACCTTC. This sequence encodes CASSLDPGRGYTF.